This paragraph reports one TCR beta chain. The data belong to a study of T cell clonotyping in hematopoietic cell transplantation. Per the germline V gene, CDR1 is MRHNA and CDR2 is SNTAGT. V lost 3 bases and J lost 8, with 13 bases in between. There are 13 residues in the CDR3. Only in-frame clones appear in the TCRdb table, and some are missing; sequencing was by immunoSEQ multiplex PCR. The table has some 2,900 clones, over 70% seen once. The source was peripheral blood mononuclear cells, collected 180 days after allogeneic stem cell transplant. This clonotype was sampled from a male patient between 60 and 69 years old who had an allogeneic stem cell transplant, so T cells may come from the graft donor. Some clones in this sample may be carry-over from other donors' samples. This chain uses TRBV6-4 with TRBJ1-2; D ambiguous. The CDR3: CASSDGQAGGYTF. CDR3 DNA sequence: TGTGCCAGCAGTGATGGGCAGGCTGGCGGCTACACCTTC.